This TCR beta chain was sequenced in a study of T cells in localized non-small cell lung cancer. Profiled with immunoSEQ multiplex PCR; TCRdb holds only in-frame clones, not every one. The table has 30,000 to 35,000 clones, about 90% seen once; the top ten hold around 4.2%. Trimming removed 5 bases at V and 0 bases at J, with 10 bases between. This CDR3 region has 13 residues. Germline assignment: CDR1 SQVTM and CDR2 ANQGSEA. The J gene is TRBJ1-2, the V gene TRBV29-1, with D possibly TRBD1 on 5 matching bases. The sequence was collected from a woman between 40 and 69 years old with stage I lung adenocarcinoma. This specimen consisted of peripheral blood, obtained before any cancer treatment. Here the CDR3 DNA reads TGCAGCGTTATCGGGGGTACTAACTATGGCTACACCTTC. It translates to CSVIGGTNYGYTF.